The 28 T cell receptor beta chains presented below share a single source sample, sequenced in a study of blood T cell repertoires in COVID-19. Measured with immunoSEQ multiplex PCR; TCRdb has only the in-frame clones, and not every one. This sample has about 180,000 clones, with 82% found just once. The sequencing sample was made of peripheral blood. The receptors originated from a woman aged 70-85 years with acute or convalescent COVID-19.

The chain links TRBV4-1 to TRBJ1-2; the D gene is possibly TRBD1 (5 bases). Trimming took off 4 bases at V and 3 bases at J, with 9 bases between the two ends. The length of the CDR3 is 13 residues. The germline V gene has CDR1 MGHRA and CDR2 YSYEKL. This chain's CDR3 is CASSLQDHYGYTF. The DNA for the CDR3 is TGCGCCAGCAGCCTACAGGATCACTATGGCTACACCTTC.

At least ten counts were recorded for this clone. The genes are TRBV7-9 and TRBJ1-1; D not resolved. Per germline, CDR1 SEHNR and CDR2 FQNEAQ (reference sequence). V lost 5 bases and J 4 bases, leaving 14 bases between the germline ends. This CDR3 comprises 14 residues. The CDR3 nucleotides read TGTGCCAGCAGCGCGTTGCGAGAGGGCACTGAAGCTTTCTTT. It translates to CASSALREGTEAFF.

This chain joins TRBV19 and TRBJ1-2; TRBD1 agrees at 7 bases. CDR1 and CDR2 from the germline V gene are LNHDA and SQIVND (reference sequence). J gave up 4 bases and V 4 bases, and 9 bases lay outside the gene matches. The CDR3 runs 15 residues. CDR3 coding DNA: TGTGCCAGTAGTACCGGACAGGCCCCGGGCTATGGCTACACCTTC. It is translated as CASSTGQAPGYGYTF. Filled out from reference TRBV19 and TRBJ1-2, the complete variable domain reads DGGITQSPKYLFRKEGQNVTLSCEQNLNHDAMYWYRQDPGQGLRLIYYSQIVNDFQKGDIAEGYSVSREKKESFPLTVTSAQKNPTAFYLCASSTGQAPGYGYTFGSGTRLTVV.

This clone has only one observation. The CDR3 region has the DNA TGTGCCAGCAGGAGCGGGGGGAACACCGGGGAGCTGTTTTTT. This codes for CASRSGGNTGELFF. V and J are TRBV6-5 and TRBJ2-2; 8 bases line up with TRBD2. V gave up 6 bases and J gave up 1 base; unmatched junction bases: 1. Germline loops: CDR1 MNHEY, CDR2 SVGAGI. The CDR3 contains 14 residues.

The rearrangement joins TRBV5-8 to TRBJ2-5, with 7 bases matching TRBD2. CDR3 size: 16 residues. The trim removed 7 bases at V and 4 bases at J, leaving 16 bases unmatched. The germline gives CDR1 SGHTS, CDR2 YDEGEE. The CDR3 reads CASSRDREASRETQYF. CDR3 bases: TGTGCCAGCTCAAGGGACCGGGAGGCTAGCAGAGAGACCCAGTACTTC.

The chain's CDR3 is CATSARLGGTDTQYF. In DNA, the CDR3 is TGTGCCACCAGTGCCAGACTAGGGGGCACAGATACGCAGTATTTT. The V and J genes are TRBV24-1 and TRBJ2-3; TRBD2 might be the D (6 bases). Per germline, CDR1 KGHDR and CDR2 SFDVKD. The ends were cut back, 5 bases at V and 1 base at J, with 12 bases in the middle. The CDR3 runs 15 residues.

The chain recombines TRBV27 with TRBJ1-2; weak D call: TRBD1 (6 bases). With 5 bases removed from V and 2 bases from J, the gap between germline ends came to 12 bases. This CDR3 spans 14 amino acids. Germline lookup yields CDR1 MNHEY and CDR2 SMNVEV (reference sequence). CDR3 sequence (DNA): TGTGCCAGCAGTGAGGGGGGGGGAAACTATGGCTACACCTTC. Translated, it gives CASSEGGGNYGYTF.

The rearrangement joins TRBV7-6 to TRBJ2-5; D call uncertain. The CDR3 totals 13 residues. The germline V and J ends were trimmed by 0 bases and 5 bases, with 7 bases remaining between them. Per the germline V gene, CDR1 is SGHVS and CDR2 is FNYEAQ. This CDR3 is CASSLAPRETQYF. In nucleotides, the CDR3 is TGTGCCAGCAGCTTAGCCCCACGGGAGACCCAGTACTTC.

This sequence joins TRBV28 and TRBJ1-6; 9 nucleotides match TRBD1. With V trimmed by 6 bases and J by 7 bases, 13 bases remained unmatched. Germline V gene lookup returns CDR1 MDHEN and CDR2 SYDVKM. The CDR3 contains 17 residues. CDR3 sequence reads: CASSLRGTGGNNSPLHF. The CDR3 region has the DNA TGTGCCAGCAGCCTTCGAGGAACAGGGGGCAACAATTCACCCCTCCACTTT.

V and J are TRBV5-1 and TRBJ2-4, with D possibly matching TRBD2 (6 bases). The germline CDR1 and CDR2 sequences are SGHRS and YFSETQ. This CDR3 contains 13 residues. The V gene lost 2 bases and the J gene lost 7 bases, with 10 bases spanning the gap. The CDR3 DNA is TGCGCCAGCAGCTTCGGGGGAGACAACATTCAGTACTTC. Encoded protein: CASSFGGDNIQYF.

DNA for the CDR3: TGTGCCAGCAGCTTAGCGGCGGGGGTCAATGAGCAGTTCTTC. Its translation: CASSLAAGVNEQFF. The chain couples TRBV7-3 to TRBJ2-1; TRBD2 aligns across 7 bases. The CDR3 contains 14 residues. The germline gives CDR1 SGHTA, CDR2 FQGTGA. Germline trimming cut 2 bases from V and 6 bases from J; bases unmatched to any gene: 4. Filled out from reference TRBV7-3 and TRBJ2-1, the complete variable domain reads GAGVSQTPSNKVTEKGKYVELRCDPISGHTALYWYRQSLGQGPEFLIYFQGTGAADDSGLPNDRFFAVRPEGSVSTLKIQRTERGDSAVYLCASSLAAGVNEQFFGPGTRLTVL.

The rearrangement uses TRBV7-2 and TRBJ1-1; D call uncertain. Per the germline V gene, CDR1 is SGHTA and CDR2 is FQGNSA. This CDR3 region has 15 residues. V lost 2 bases to trimming and J lost 0 bases, with 10 bases between them. CDR3 region: CASSLYGLMNTEAFF. For the CDR3, the DNA is TGTGCCAGCAGCTTATATGGGCTCATGAACACTGAAGCTTTCTTT.

The chain is built from TRBV10-3 and TRBJ1-4; D is unclear. The germline CDR1 and CDR2 sequences are ENHRY and SYGVKD. Deletions cut 0 bases from V and 1 base from J, with 6 bases between. This CDR3 is 15 amino acids long. DNA of the CDR3: TGTGCCATCAGTGAGTCGGCGGAAACTAATGAAAAACTGTTTTTT. Protein sequence: CAISESAETNEKLFF.

This sequence joins TRBV13 and TRBJ1-6; no clear D. Trimming left V 0 bases short and J 7 bases short, with 10 bases between. The CDR3 is 15 residues long. Germline values: CDR1 PRHDT, CDR2 FYEKMQ (reference sequence). The CDR3 loop reads CASSLGQFGNSPLHF. CDR3 DNA: TGTGCCAGCAGCTTAGGCCAGTTCGGGAATTCACCCCTCCACTTT.

The chain employs TRBV11-2 and TRBJ1-6; 7 bases are a match to TRBD1. CDR1 SGHAT and CDR2 FQNNGV come from the germline V gene. V was clipped by 0 bases and J by 4 bases; unmatched bases: 3. This CDR3 is 16 amino acids long. DNA of the CDR3: TGTGCCAGCAGCTTAGAGAGGGGGCAATATAATTCACCCCTCCACTTT. Protein product: CASSLERGQYNSPLHF.

This sequence joins TRBV27 and TRBJ1-2; 9 bases are a match to TRBD1. Germline CDR1 MNHEY, CDR2 SMNVEV (reference sequence). The V and J ends lost 6 bases and 2 bases, in that order; junction bases with no gene match: 4. CDR3 length: 14 amino acids. CDR3 sequence reads: CASRRDRENYGYTF. CDR3 sequence (DNA): TGTGCCAGCAGGAGGGACAGGGAGAACTATGGCTACACCTTC.

This chain links TRBV30 with TRBJ1-2, with D perhaps matching TRBD1 (5 bases). V lost 1 base, J lost 5 bases, and 20 bases lay in between. Per germline, CDR1 GTSNPN and CDR2 SVGIG (reference sequence). This CDR3 spans 16 amino acids. The CDR3 region is CAWSGDSRPAEYGYTF. As DNA, the CDR3 is TGTGCCTGGAGTGGCGACAGTCGACCCGCTGAATATGGCTACACCTTC.

The chain employs TRBV4-1 and TRBJ2-3; D is unresolved. V lost 2 bases, J lost 3 bases, and 9 bases lay in between. The germline V gene encodes CDR1 MGHRA and CDR2 YSYEKL. The CDR3 runs 14 residues. This CDR3 is CASSQLTDTDTQYF. CDR3 bases: TGCGCCAGCAGCCAACTGACTGATACAGATACGCAGTATTTT.

This clone showed up just a few times. The rearrangement uses TRBV5-4 and TRBJ1-2; tentative D call: TRBD1 (6 bases). Germline V gene data show CDR1 as SGHNT and CDR2 as YYREEE (reference sequence). Trimming pared 6 bases from V and 0 bases from J, leaving 9 bases between. This CDR3 comprises 13 residues. The CDR3 reads CASNQGTNYGYTF. CDR3 nucleotide sequence: TGTGCCAGCAACCAGGGGACTAACTATGGCTACACCTTC.

The V and J genes are TRBV30 and TRBJ1-5; 8 nucleotides align to TRBD1. V lost 0 bases and J lost 7; bases outside the gene matches: 5. Per germline, CDR1 GTSNPN and CDR2 SVGIG (reference sequence). The CDR3 is 14 amino acids. DNA of the CDR3: TGTGCCTGGAGTGTACCAGGGGGCGGACAGCCCCAGCATTTT. It is translated as CAWSVPGGGQPQHF.

The chain uses TRBV7-8 and TRBJ2-1; D ambiguous. From germline, CDR1 is SGHVS and CDR2 FQNEAQ. The CDR3 length is 15 residues. The V gene lost 5 bases and the J gene lost 1 base, with 12 bases spanning the gap. CDR3 bases: TGTGCCAGCAGCCCGCAGTGGTCTTCCTACAATGAGCAGTTCTTC. As protein: CASSPQWSSYNEQFF. The whole variable domain, remainder taken from reference TRBV7-8 and TRBJ2-1, is GAGVSQSPRYKVAKRGQDVALRCDPISGHVSLFWYQQALGQGPEFLTYFQNEAQLDKSGLPSDRFFAERPEGSVSTLKIQRTQQEDSAVYLCASSPQWSSYNEQFFGPGTRLTVL.

The rearrangement links TRBV28 to TRBJ1-5; a weak D match, TRBD1 (5 bases). V lost 5 bases and J 6 bases, leaving 14 bases between the germline ends. Germline V gene lookup returns CDR1 MDHEN and CDR2 SYDVKM. The CDR3 length is 14 residues. The CDR3 DNA reads TGTGCCAGCAGTGTGATGGGGGGAGGTCAGCCCCAGCATTTT. It specifies CASSVMGGGQPQHF.

V usage is TRBV9 and J usage is TRBJ1-3; D remains ambiguous. V gave up 0 bases and J gave up 0 bases, with 10 bases separating them. Germline CDR1 and CDR2: SGDLS and YYNGEE. There are 16 residues in the CDR3. CDR3 nucleotides: TGTGCCAGCAGCGTAGGCGGAGTAAGCTCTGGAAACACCATATATTTT. As protein: CASSVGGVSSGNTIYF.

V usage is TRBV11-2 and J usage is TRBJ2-3; possible D gene TRBD2, 5 bases. The CDR3 has 14 residues. V lost 5 bases and J lost 6, with 15 bases in between. Germline V gene lookup returns CDR1 SGHAT and CDR2 FQNNGV. This chain's CDR3 is CASSPGLRGDTQYF. The CDR3 DNA reads TGTGCCAGCAGCCCCGGGCTGAGAGGGGATACGCAGTATTTT.

Turning to this clone: Other DNA sequences in this specimen translate into the identical CDR3. The chain links TRBV5-1 to TRBJ1-5, with 7 bases aligning to TRBD1. The CDR3 sequence is 15 residues long. V trimming: 3 bases; J trimming: 1 base; junction bases outside the gene matches: 4. Germline CDR1 is SGHRS and CDR2 is YFSETQ. CDR3 bases: TGCGCCAGCAGCTCGACAGGGAACAGCAATCAGCCCCAGCATTTT. It specifies CASSSTGNSNQPQHF.

The rearrangement joins TRBV5-4 to TRBJ1-4; D not resolved. CDR1 is SGHNT, CDR2 YYREEE, per germline (reference sequence). V was shortened by 2 bases and J by 0 bases, with 8 bases between the two germline ends. This CDR3 is built from 15 residues. The CDR3 is CASSFGGATNEKLFF. CDR3 nucleotides: TGTGCCAGCAGCTTTGGAGGTGCAACTAATGAAAAACTGTTTTTT.

The chain has TRBV2 and TRBJ1-6; a weak D match, TRBD1 (6 bases). Germline loops: CDR1 SNHLY, CDR2 FYNNEI. V lost 7 bases to trimming and J lost 7 bases, with 11 bases between them. This CDR3 is 13 amino acids long. The CDR3 region is CASNTQGNSPLHF. CDR3 in DNA: TGTGCCAGCAATACCCAGGGGAATTCACCCCTCCACTTT.

In its sample, this clone was seen a few times. This chain connects TRBV5-4 to TRBJ2-2; 9 bases map to TRBD1. This CDR3 region has 15 residues. Germline V gene lookup returns CDR1 SGHNT and CDR2 YYREEE (reference sequence). V gave up 4 bases and J gave up 2 bases; unmatched junction bases: 3. The chain's CDR3 is CASSGTGGNTGELFF. The CDR3 DNA follows: TGTGCCAGCAGCGGAACAGGGGGCAACACCGGGGAGCTGTTTTTT.